A selection of T cell receptor beta chains follows, all from one sample in a study of cytomegalovirus exposure and HLA in healthy donors. TCRdb keeps only in-frame clones here, not all; method: immunoSEQ multiplex PCR. The table has 110,000 or so clones, roughly four fifths seen once. Sequenced input: PBMCs. The receptor source for this set is a woman under 30 in good health and CMV-seronegative. CDR3s include the opening cysteine and the closing phenylalanine or tryptophan. The order of the fields is J gene, clone size, D gene, V gene, CDR3 protein, CDR3 DNA. A D gene is named only where the DNA matches it firmly. Size values are once, few and many counts, or a class for expanded clones, and some rows have none.

j_call: TRBJ1-5; clone_size: NA; d_call: TRBD1; v_call: TRBV28; cdr3_aa: CASSYAGGKYQPQHF; cdr3_nt: TGTGCCAGCAGTTACGCAGGGGGGAAGTATCAGCCCCAGCATTTT
j_call: TRBJ2-3; clone_size: NA; d_call: TRBD1; v_call: TRBV5-4; cdr3_aa: CASSGPGQLTDTQYF; cdr3_nt: TGTGCCAGCAGCGGACCGGGACAGCTCACAGATACGCAGTATTTT
j_call: TRBJ1-2; clone_size: NA; d_call: TRBD1; v_call: TRBV19; cdr3_aa: CASDPAGGSAGYTF; cdr3_nt: TGTGCCAGCGACCCCGCAGGGGGCTCTGCTGGCTACACCTTC
j_call: TRBJ2-1; clone_size: NA; d_call: NA; v_call: TRBV5-1; cdr3_aa: CASSSKRNEQFF; cdr3_nt: TGCGCCAGCAGCTCCAAGAGGAATGAGCAGTTCTTC
j_call: TRBJ1-1; clone_size: NA; d_call: TRBD1; v_call: TRBV2; cdr3_aa: CASTLIGQGGAEAFF; cdr3_nt: TGTGCCAGCACCTTAATCGGACAGGGGGGAGCTGAAGCTTTCTTT
j_call: TRBJ2-3; clone_size: NA; d_call: TRBD2; v_call: TRBV10-3; cdr3_aa: CAITGTSGKGTDTQYF; cdr3_nt: TGTGCCATCACTGGGACTAGCGGGAAGGGGACAGATACGCAGTATTTT
j_call: TRBJ1-4; clone_size: NA; d_call: NA; v_call: TRBV27; cdr3_aa: CASSPAGPGEKLFF; cdr3_nt: TGTGCCAGCAGTCCGGCGGGGCCAGGTGAAAAACTGTTTTTT
j_call: TRBJ1-2; clone_size: NA; d_call: TRBD1; v_call: TRBV27; cdr3_aa: CASSLGTGGDGYTF; cdr3_nt: TGTGCCAGCAGTTTGGGGACAGGGGGCGATGGCTACACCTTC
j_call: TRBJ1-6; clone_size: NA; d_call: NA; v_call: TRBV4-1; cdr3_aa: CASSQGQNSPLHF; cdr3_nt: TGCGCCAGCAGCCAAGGACAGAATTCACCCCTCCACTTT
j_call: TRBJ2-1; clone_size: NA; d_call: NA; v_call: TRBV7-2; cdr3_aa: CASSLGRRNEQFF; cdr3_nt: TGTGCCAGCAGCTTAGGGAGGCGCAATGAGCAGTTCTTC
j_call: TRBJ2-1; clone_size: NA; d_call: NA; v_call: TRBV19; cdr3_aa: CASSPPQGIYNEQFF; cdr3_nt: TGTGCCAGTAGCCCACCGCAGGGAATTTACAATGAGCAGTTCTTC
j_call: TRBJ2-5; clone_size: once; d_call: NA; v_call: TRBV20-1; cdr3_aa: CSTQGRETQYF; cdr3_nt: TGCAGTACACAGGGGAGGGAGACCCAGTACTTC
j_call: TRBJ2-5; clone_size: NA; d_call: TRBD1; v_call: TRBV4-2; cdr3_aa: CASSQSTTGARYF; cdr3_nt: TGTGCCAGCAGCCAATCCACCACAGGGGCGCGGTACTTC
j_call: TRBJ1-6; clone_size: NA; d_call: NA; v_call: TRBV2; cdr3_aa: CASTQGREGSPLHF; cdr3_nt: TGTGCCAGCACTCAGGGGAGGGAGGGTTCACCCCTCCACTTT
j_call: TRBJ2-1; clone_size: NA; d_call: NA; v_call: TRBV29-1; cdr3_aa: CSVAENEQFF; cdr3_nt: TGCAGCGTGGCGGAGAATGAGCAGTTCTTC
j_call: TRBJ1-1; clone_size: NA; d_call: NA; v_call: TRBV28; cdr3_aa: CASSFLGAAFF; cdr3_nt: TGTGCCAGCAGTTTTCTGGGGGCGGCTTTCTTT
j_call: TRBJ1-1; clone_size: few; d_call: TRBD1; v_call: TRBV19; cdr3_aa: CATSTLRGQAEAFF; cdr3_nt: TGTGCCACATCAACCCTCAGGGGGCAAGCTGAAGCTTTCTTT
j_call: TRBJ2-5; clone_size: NA; d_call: NA; v_call: TRBV7-9; cdr3_aa: CASSQRETQYF; cdr3_nt: TGTGCCAGCAGCCAACGGGAGACCCAGTACTTC
j_call: TRBJ2-1; clone_size: NA; d_call: TRBD2; v_call: TRBV7-2; cdr3_aa: CASSPILAGGNNEQFF; cdr3_nt: TGTGCCAGCAGCCCCATACTAGCGGGAGGTAACAATGAGCAGTTCTTC
j_call: TRBJ1-2; clone_size: NA; d_call: NA; v_call: TRBV6-1; cdr3_aa: CASSEAWSSRVGYTF; cdr3_nt: TGTGCCAGCAGTGAAGCCTGGTCCTCCAGGGTTGGCTACACCTTC
j_call: TRBJ2-1; clone_size: NA; d_call: TRBD1; v_call: TRBV28; cdr3_aa: CASSPEAGGLNEQFF; cdr3_nt: TGTGCCAGCAGCCCTGAGGCAGGGGGATTGAATGAGCAGTTCTTC
j_call: TRBJ1-3; clone_size: NA; d_call: TRBD1; v_call: TRBV7-2; cdr3_aa: CASSTGTGLAIYF; cdr3_nt: TGTGCCAGCAGCACGGGGACAGGGCTTGCGATATATTTT
j_call: TRBJ1-1; clone_size: NA; d_call: NA; v_call: TRBV7-6; cdr3_aa: CASSLSTVMNTEAFF; cdr3_nt: TGTGCCAGCAGCTTATCGACAGTGATGAACACTGAAGCTTTCTTT
j_call: TRBJ1-2; clone_size: NA; d_call: TRBD1; v_call: TRBV2; cdr3_aa: CASTGQTIYGYTF; cdr3_nt: TGTGCCAGCACGGGACAGACAATCTATGGCTACACCTTC
j_call: TRBJ2-1; clone_size: NA; d_call: TRBD2; v_call: TRBV7-9; cdr3_aa: CASSLATSGGASEQFF; cdr3_nt: TGTGCCAGCAGCTTAGCGACTAGCGGGGGGGCCAGTGAGCAGTTCTTC
j_call: TRBJ1-2; clone_size: NA; d_call: NA; v_call: TRBV2; cdr3_aa: CANLWRDGYTF; cdr3_nt: TGTGCCAACTTATGGCGGGATGGCTACACCTTC
j_call: TRBJ2-6; clone_size: NA; d_call: TRBD2; v_call: TRBV5-6; cdr3_aa: CASSFLADSGANVLTF; cdr3_nt: TGTGCCAGCAGCTTTCTAGCGGACTCTGGGGCCAACGTCCTGACTTTC
j_call: TRBJ1-1; clone_size: few; d_call: NA; v_call: TRBV2; cdr3_aa: CASNRLFEAFF; cdr3_nt: TGTGCCAGCAACAGGCTATTTGAAGCTTTCTTT
j_call: TRBJ2-7; clone_size: NA; d_call: TRBD2; v_call: TRBV28; cdr3_aa: CASSEHTGLAPGEQYF; cdr3_nt: TGTGCCAGCAGCGAACACACTGGACTAGCCCCGGGCGAGCAGTACTTC
j_call: TRBJ2-1; clone_size: once; d_call: TRBD2; v_call: TRBV15; cdr3_aa: CATSSGTSGNEQFF; cdr3_nt: TGTGCCACCAGCTCCGGGACTAGCGGGAATGAGCAGTTCTTC
j_call: TRBJ2-3; clone_size: NA; d_call: TRBD1; v_call: TRBV5-1; cdr3_aa: CASSFRDRGGTDTQYF; cdr3_nt: TGCGCCAGCAGCTTCCGGGACAGGGGCGGCACAGATACGCAGTATTTT
j_call: TRBJ2-1; clone_size: NA; d_call: TRBD2; v_call: TRBV5-8; cdr3_aa: CASSPGLAGGSYLNEQFF; cdr3_nt: TGTGCCAGCAGCCCGGGACTAGCGGGAGGCTCCTATTTAAATGAGCAGTTCTTC
j_call: TRBJ1-1; clone_size: NA; d_call: NA; v_call: TRBV4-2; cdr3_aa: CASSQDPKGAGWWKNTEAFF; cdr3_nt: TGTGCCAGCAGCCAAGATCCTAAAGGAGCAGGGTGGTGGAAGAACACTGAAGCTTTCTTT
j_call: TRBJ1-1; clone_size: NA; d_call: NA; v_call: TRBV7-8; cdr3_aa: CASSLRQPTTEAFF; cdr3_nt: TGTGCCAGCAGCTTACGACAGCCGACCACTGAAGCTTTCTTT
j_call: TRBJ2-5; clone_size: NA; d_call: TRBD2; v_call: TRBV5-4; cdr3_aa: CASSSRLAGAQETQYF; cdr3_nt: TGTGCCAGCAGCTCTCGACTAGCGGGGGCGCAAGAGACCCAGTACTTC
j_call: TRBJ2-5; clone_size: NA; d_call: NA; v_call: TRBV19; cdr3_aa: CASRLAGNQETQYF; cdr3_nt: TGTGCCAGCAGACTGGCGGGAAATCAGGAGACCCAGTACTTC
j_call: TRBJ2-1; clone_size: once; d_call: TRBD1; v_call: TRBV6-1; cdr3_aa: CAVQGAWNEQFF; cdr3_nt: TGTGCCGTACAGGGGGCGTGGAATGAGCAGTTCTTC
j_call: TRBJ2-3; clone_size: NA; d_call: TRBD2; v_call: TRBV12-5; cdr3_aa: CASGLTSVDTQYF; cdr3_nt: TGTGCTAGTGGTTTAACTAGCGTCGATACGCAGTATTTT
j_call: TRBJ2-4; clone_size: NA; d_call: TRBD2; v_call: TRBV6-1; cdr3_aa: CASSRGGASNIQYF; cdr3_nt: TGTGCCAGCAGCCGCGGGGGGGCCTCGAACATTCAGTACTTC
j_call: TRBJ2-7; clone_size: NA; d_call: NA; v_call: TRBV7-9; cdr3_aa: CASSLAAGALAYEQYF; cdr3_nt: TGTGCCAGCAGCTTAGCGGCGGGGGCGCTAGCATACGAGCAGTACTTC
j_call: TRBJ1-2; clone_size: NA; d_call: NA; v_call: TRBV7-2; cdr3_aa: CASSQPGQFYGYTF; cdr3_nt: TGTGCCAGCAGCCAGCCTGGACAGTTCTATGGCTACACCTTC